These 3 T cell receptor beta chains came from one sample sequenced in a study of control samples from healthy donors and cancer patients. The repertoire was sequenced with immunoSEQ multiplex PCR; TCRdb's copy has only in-frame clones and lacks some. The repertoire holds 70,000 to 80,000 clones, with about 90% as singletons. The sequencing sample was made of PBMCs. These receptors were taken from a woman in her sixties with head and neck cancer.

The J gene is TRBJ2-7, the V gene TRBV5-1; TRBD2 matches at 10 bases. The junction had 6 bases not matched to a gene; V was cut back by 3 bases and J by 6 bases. Germline V gene sequence: CDR1 SGHRS, CDR2 YFSETQ. This CDR3 comprises 14 residues. The CDR3 bases are TGCGCCAGCAGCTCTAGCGGGAGCGGCTCCGAGCAGTACTTC. It yields the protein CASSSSGSGSEQYF.

This chain joins TRBV28 and TRBJ2-2, with D possibly matching TRBD1 (6 bases). The V and J ends lost 6 bases and 6 bases respectively, with 14 bases between them. There are 14 residues in the CDR3. Per the germline V gene, CDR1 is MDHEN and CDR2 is SYDVKM. CDR3 amino acids: CASRAPQGAGELFF. The CDR3 DNA reads TGTGCCAGCAGGGCGCCACAGGGAGCCGGGGAGCTGTTTTTT.

This chain joins TRBV9 and TRBJ1-5, with D unresolved. Per germline, CDR1 SGDLS and CDR2 YYNGEE. This CDR3 comprises 14 residues. V lost 3 bases and J lost 9, with 16 bases in between. This chain's CDR3 is CASSGVERFGPQHF. In DNA, the CDR3 is TGTGCCAGCAGCGGGGTCGAACGATTCGGGCCCCAGCATTTT.